Listed below are T cell receptor beta chains from one sample, sequenced in a study of T cells after yellow fever vaccination. One entry per CDR3 protein, called by TCRdb with MiXCR from the 5' RACE reads. Here the sample spans 620,000 or so distinct CDR3 sequences, 9% to 15% being singletons. Source: PBMCs, taken on the day of the yellow fever booster vaccination. These TCRs come from a man younger than 45 who received the YFV17D yellow fever vaccine. Both conserved end residues are part of each CDR3. D genes are given only for firm matches. Rows give clone size only sometimes, using once, few, many, or a class for an expanded clone.

D gene | J gene | V gene | clone size | CDR3 protein | CDR3 DNA
TRBD1 | TRBJ2-1 | TRBV20-1 | NA | CSAKQGAYEQFF | TGCAGTGCAAAACAGGGGGCATATGAGCAGTTCTTC
TRBD1 | TRBJ1-2 | TRBV12-3/TRBV12-4 | few | CASSPTGAANGYTF | TGTGCCAGCAGCCCGACAGGGGCGGCTAATGGCTACACCTTC
TRBD2 | TRBJ2-1 | TRBV29-1 | NA | CSVAPPGRGGDNEQFF | TGCAGCGTTGCCCCGCCAGGGAGGGGTGGAGACAATGAGCAGTTCTTC
NA | TRBJ2-1 | TRBV27 | many | CASTSLAVYNEQFF | TGTGCCAGCACTAGTCTAGCAGTGTACAATGAGCAGTTCTTC
TRBD1 | TRBJ2-7 | TRBV11-2 | NA | CASSSPGQGPSSSFYEQYF | TGTGCCAGCAGCTCTCCGGGACAGGGTCCGTCCTCATCCTTCTACGAGCAGTACTTC
NA | TRBJ2-6 | TRBV12-3/TRBV12-4 | NA | CASSRASSGANVLTF | TGTGCCAGCAGCCGTGCTAGCTCTGGGGCCAACGTCCTGACTTTC
TRBD2 | TRBJ2-3 | TRBV28 | few | CASSPLAGGRAYSDTQYF | TGTGCCAGCAGTCCCCTGGCCGGAGGGAGGGCCTATTCTGATACGCAGTATTTT
NA | TRBJ1-5 | TRBV6-4 | NA | CASRGFIQPQHF | TGTGCCAGCAGAGGGTTCATCCAGCCCCAGCATTTT
NA | TRBJ2-7 | TRBV19 | NA | CASSPSLDAYHEQYF | TGTGCCAGTAGTCCCAGCCTAGACGCTTACCACGAGCAGTACTTC
NA | TRBJ1-1 | TRBV20-1 | NA | CSATTVNTEAFF | TGCAGTGCAACGACAGTGAACACTGAAGCTTTCTTT
NA | TRBJ2-5 | TRBV20-1 | NA | CSASPHWGGQETQYF | TGCAGTGCTAGCCCACATTGGGGCGGGCAAGAGACCCAGTACTTC
TRBD1 | TRBJ2-7 | TRBV7-9 | many | CASSRRQGVYEQYF | TGTGCCAGCAGCCGGAGACAGGGGGTATACGAGCAGTACTTC
NA | TRBJ2-7 | TRBV20-1 | NA | CSASGTWEDTSYEQYF | TGCAGTGCTAGTGGGACATGGGAGGACACATCCTACGAGCAGTACTTC
NA | TRBJ2-1 | TRBV11-2 | few | CASSFFPPPNEQFF | TGTGCCAGCAGCTTTTTTCCCCCCCCCAATGAGCAGTTCTTC
TRBD2 | TRBJ2-5 | TRBV9 | NA | CASSVGGGEQETQYF | TGTGCCAGCAGCGTAGGGGGGGGAGAACAAGAGACCCAGTACTTC
NA | TRBJ1-5 | TRBV18 | NA | CASSPPYGVGNQPQHF | TGTGCCAGCTCACCACCGTATGGGGTTGGCAATCAGCCCCAGCATTTT
TRBD1 | TRBJ2-3 | TRBV6-1 | many | CASRGQGGFTDTQYF | TGTGCCAGCAGGGGACAGGGAGGTTTCACAGATACGCAGTATTTT
NA | TRBJ2-1 | TRBV5-1 | NA | CASSFLQGGNEQFF | TGCGCCAGCAGCTTCTTACAGGGGGGGAATGAGCAGTTCTTC
NA | TRBJ2-1 | TRBV5-1 | NA | CASSLGSLATYNEQFF | TGCGCCAGCAGCTTGGGATCTCTAGCTACCTACAATGAGCAGTTCTTC
NA | TRBJ2-7 | TRBV28 | few | CASSEAYGTRGYEQYF | TGTGCCAGCAGTGAGGCTTACGGGACTCGCGGCTACGAGCAGTACTTC
NA | TRBJ2-3 | TRBV6-1 | NA | CASPRGDEDTQYF | TGTGCCAGTCCGAGAGGGGACGAAGATACGCAGTATTTT
NA | TRBJ2-3 | TRBV7-2 | NA | CASSSGAAVRTDTQYF | TGTGCCAGCAGCTCCGGGGCCGCCGTCCGCACAGATACGCAGTATTTT
NA | TRBJ2-7 | TRBV30 | few | CAWSVGMGQTIYEQYF | TGTGCCTGGAGTGTAGGAATGGGGCAGACAATTTACGAGCAGTACTTC
NA | TRBJ2-1 | TRBV19 | once | CASRVSGAYNEQFF | TGTGCCAGTAGGGTATCGGGAGCATACAATGAGCAGTTCTTC
TRBD2 | TRBJ2-7 | TRBV7-9 | NA | CASSLAGVVTGEQYF | TGTGCCAGCAGCTTGGCGGGAGTTGTTACTGGCGAGCAGTACTTC
TRBD2 | TRBJ2-1 | TRBV27 | few | CASSNTWSGLASHEQFF | TGTGCCAGCAGCAACACCTGGTCGGGACTAGCGTCGCATGAGCAGTTCTTC
NA | TRBJ1-1 | TRBV7-6 | NA | CASSLQSSSTEAFF | TGTGCCAGCAGCTTGCAAAGTTCCTCCACTGAAGCTTTCTTT
TRBD1 | TRBJ2-2 | TRBV5-1 | NA | CASSLGQGWTGELFF | TGCGCCAGCAGCCTCGGACAGGGATGGACCGGGGAGCTGTTTTTT
NA | TRBJ2-1 | TRBV7-2 | many | CASSRMWTGNNEQFF | TGTGCCAGCAGCCGAATGTGGACCGGTAACAATGAGCAGTTCTTC
NA | TRBJ2-7 | TRBV7-8 | NA | CASRKDATHEQYF | TGTGCCAGCAGAAAGGACGCGACTCACGAGCAGTACTTC
NA | TRBJ2-7 | TRBV25-1 | NA | CASSAPGAREQYF | TGTGCCAGCAGCGCGCCGGGGGCTAGGGAGCAGTACTTC
TRBD2 | TRBJ2-5 | TRBV28 | many | CASTLGGLAGRKTQYF | TGTGCCAGCACCCTGGGGGGACTAGCGGGAAGGAAGACCCAGTACTTC
NA | TRBJ1-5 | TRBV15 | few | CATSRAGGGQPQHF | TGTGCCACCAGCAGAGCCGGGGGCGGTCAGCCCCAGCATTTT
NA | TRBJ2-2 | TRBV19 | NA | CASRVRTNTGELFF | TGTGCCAGTAGAGTTAGAACTAACACCGGGGAGCTGTTTTTT
TRBD1 | TRBJ2-1 | TRBV11-2 | many | CASSLGQGPYNEQFF | TGTGCCAGCAGCTTAGGACAGGGCCCCTACAATGAGCAGTTCTTC
NA | TRBJ2-4 | TRBV12-3/TRBV12-4 | few | CASSFKSKMKNIQYF | TGTGCCAGCAGTTTTAAGAGCAAGATGAAAAACATTCAGTACTTC
TRBD2 | TRBJ2-1 | TRBV20-1 | few | CSASLASGRRNEQFF | TGCAGTGCTAGTTTGGCTAGCGGGAGGCGCAATGAGCAGTTCTTC
TRBD2 | TRBJ2-1 | TRBV5-4 | few | CASSLAGLSEQFF | TGTGCCAGCAGCTTGGCGGGACTATCTGAGCAGTTCTTC
NA | TRBJ2-1 | TRBV3-1 | NA | CASSHGRYNEQFF | TGTGCCAGCAGCCATGGAAGGTACAATGAGCAGTTCTTC
TRBD1 | TRBJ2-7 | TRBV7-8 | few | CASSATGTAMSYEQYF | TGTGCCAGCAGCGCGACCGGGACAGCGATGTCCTACGAGCAGTACTTC
TRBD2 | TRBJ2-2 | TRBV5-1 | NA | CASSLEPGLANGELFF | TGCGCCAGCAGCTTAGAGCCGGGACTAGCGAACGGGGAGCTGTTTTTT
NA | TRBJ2-3 | TRBV7-2 | few | CASSSGGLKTQYF | TGTGCCAGCAGTTCAGGAGGCCTTAAAACGCAGTATTTT
TRBD1 | TRBJ2-1 | TRBV7-2 | NA | CASSLARTGVYNEQFF | TGTGCCAGCAGCTTAGCGCGGACAGGGGTGTACAATGAGCAGTTCTTC
TRBD1 | TRBJ2-3 | TRBV7-9 | few | CASSWSGTGTDTQYF | TGTGCCAGCAGCTGGTCCGGGACAGGCACAGATACGCAGTATTTT
NA | TRBJ2-1 | TRBV24-1 | few | CATSDFYGNEQFF | TGTGCCACCAGTGATTTTTATGGCAATGAGCAGTTCTTC
NA | TRBJ2-7 | TRBV12-3/TRBV12-4 | few | CASNRDNSYEQYF | TGTGCCAGCAATAGGGACAACTCCTACGAGCAGTACTTC
TRBD1 | TRBJ2-2 | TRBV10-3 | many | CATSSTGGESRTGELFF | TGTGCCACCTCCTCGACAGGGGGCGAATCTCGCACCGGGGAGCTGTTTTTT
NA | TRBJ2-1 | TRBV21-1 | few | CASSTQRTGRTIDEQFF | TGTGCCAGCAGCACACAAAGGACAGGGAGAACGATCGATGAGCAGTTCTTC
NA | TRBJ1-5 | TRBV30 | NA | CAWSADNGQPQHF | TGTGCCTGGAGTGCCGATAACGGTCAGCCCCAGCATTTT
TRBD2 | TRBJ2-3 | TRBV11-2 | few | CASSPGLAGVLPRHTQYF | TGTGCCAGCAGCCCTGGACTAGCGGGAGTTCTTCCCCGCCATACGCAGTATTTT
NA | TRBJ2-7 | TRBV28 | NA | CASRSTYDEQYF | TGTGCCAGTAGAAGTACCTATGACGAGCAGTACTTC
TRBD1 | TRBJ2-1 | TRBV20-1 | NA | CSAPRDRGHEQFF | TGCAGTGCTCCCCGGGACAGGGGCCATGAGCAGTTCTTC
TRBD2 | TRBJ2-5 | TRBV18 | few | CASSPLKRGAETQYF | TGTGCCAGCTCCCCACTTAAGCGGGGGGCAGAGACCCAGTACTTC
TRBD1 | TRBJ2-5 | TRBV6-1 | few | CASRFRDSQETQYF | TGTGCCAGCCGATTCCGGGACAGCCAAGAGACCCAGTACTTC
NA | TRBJ2-5 | TRBV20-1 | NA | CSAPRPQETQYF | TGCAGTGCTCCTAGGCCCCAAGAGACCCAGTACTTC